One sample yielded the 18 T cell receptor beta chains listed below, sequenced in a study of T-cell memory formation after mild COVID-19. Each CDR3 protein gets one entry after TCRdb re-called the 5' RACE reads with MiXCR. Altogether roughly 510,000 distinct CDR3 sequences are present, 15% to 20% being singletons, with the ten largest covering around 7.8%. Sequenced input: PBMCs or a T cell subset sorted from them (not recorded which). Receptors were obtained from an adult woman who had mild COVID-19 (a few samples of this study predate the infection). Cell type and time point are not known.

V gene TRBV20-1 combines with J gene TRBJ2-2; D is possibly TRBD1 or TRBD2 (5 bases each). Trimming cost V 3 bases and J 2 bases, with 7 bases left between them. The CDR3 covers 13 residues. CDR1 is DFQATT, CDR2 SNEGSKA, per germline (reference sequence). The CDR3 DNA reads as TGCAGTGCTAGCGGGGCTAACACCGGGGAGCTGTTTTTT. Protein sequence: CSASGANTGELFF.

A few counts support this clonotype. The CDR3 nucleotides read TGTGCCAGCAGTCAAGGACAGGGGGCCGGGCAGTACTTC. This codes for CASSQGQGAGQYF. The J gene is TRBJ2-7, the V gene TRBV6-5; 11 positions match TRBD1. This CDR3 region has 13 residues. CDR1 and CDR2 from the germline V gene are MNHEY and SVGAGI. Trimming cost V 5 bases and J 9 bases; bases outside gene matches: 6.

The V call is TRBV20-1, the J call TRBJ2-7; 8 bases are a match to TRBD2. Germline V lookup: CDR1 DFQATT, CDR2 SNEGSKA (reference sequence). This CDR3 has 14 residues. Unmatched junction bases numbered 11, after V lost 5 bases and J lost 5 bases. The CDR3 nucleotides read TGCAGTGCTTCTAGCGGGCCAAGACATGACGAGCAGTACTTC. It translates to CSASSGPRHDEQYF.

This clonotype has only a few counts. The gene calls are TRBV10-3 and TRBJ1-2, with 7 bases that match TRBD1. V dropped 3 bases and J dropped 5; count of bases not matched to a gene: 0. The CDR3 is 12 residues long. Germline V CDR1 and CDR2: ENHRY, SYGVKD. CDR3 bases: TGTGCCATCAGTGAACAGGGGTATGGCTACACCTTC. Translated, it gives CAISEQGYGYTF.

V is TRBV3-1 and J is TRBJ2-7; no clear D gene. Germline lookup yields CDR1 LGHDT and CDR2 YNNKEL (reference sequence). The V end was cut by 1 base, the J end by 0 bases, with 7 bases between. The CDR3 loop spans 14 amino acids. This chain's CDR3 is CASSQGLISYEQYF. For the CDR3, the DNA is TGTGCCAGCAGCCAAGGGCTGATCTCCTACGAGCAGTACTTC.

Many counts were recorded for this clonotype. The CDR3 loop reads CASSFFGGQKNTEAFF. Here the CDR3 DNA reads TGCGCCAGCAGCTTTTTTGGGGGACAAAAGAACACTGAAGCTTTCTTT. This rearrangement joins TRBV5-1 to TRBJ1-1; tentatively, D is TRBD1 (6 bases). CDR1 SGHRS and CDR2 YFSETQ come from the germline V gene. V was pared by 2 bases and J by 1 base, with 15 bases between. The CDR3 runs to 16 residues.

This clonotype was counted a few times. The V and J genes are TRBV5-1 and TRBJ2-7; 7 bases agree with TRBD2. This CDR3 contains 16 residues. Germline CDR1 is SGHRS and CDR2 is YFSETQ. The ends lost 0 bases at V and 2 bases at J; junction bases unmatched: 8. CDR3 sequence: CASSLDGRGGTYEQYF. The CDR3 region has the DNA TGCGCCAGCAGCTTGGATGGGAGGGGAGGCACCTACGAGCAGTACTTC.

The J gene is TRBJ2-7, the V gene TRBV27; D not resolved. Germline CDR1 is MNHEY and CDR2 is SMNVEV (reference sequence). The V and J ends lost 10 bases and 4 bases respectively, with 11 bases between them. CDR3 size: 11 residues. In nucleotides, the CDR3 is TGTGCCACCGCCTCGGGTTACGAGCAGTACTTC. Protein: CATASGYEQYF.

The chain carries TRBV28 and TRBJ1-2; D is ambiguous. The germline CDR1 and CDR2 sequences are MDHEN and SYDVKM. Trimming pared 7 bases from V and 6 bases from J, leaving 12 bases between. The CDR3 runs 12 residues. CDR3 loop: CASTKTRNGYTF. In DNA, the CDR3 is TGTGCCAGCACCAAGACCCGAAATGGCTACACCTTC.

The chain couples TRBV7-9 to TRBJ1-1, with D possibly matching TRBD1 (6 bases). In germline, CDR1 is SEHNR, CDR2 FQNEAQ (reference sequence). The length of the CDR3 is 17 residues. V lost 3 bases, J lost 4 bases, and 21 bases lay in between. CDR3 amino acids: CASSFPSGEGGGTEAFF. The CDR3 DNA reads TGTGCCAGCAGCTTTCCCTCGGGAGAGGGGGGAGGCACTGAAGCTTTCTTT.

V and J are TRBV24-1 and TRBJ2-5; D possibly corresponds to TRBD1 (6 bases). CDR1 and CDR2 from the germline V gene are KGHDR and SFDVKD. Between the trimmed V and J ends, which lost 3 bases and 0 bases, there was a span of 16 bases. The length of the CDR3 is 17 residues. The CDR3 loop reads CATSDTTGTLYQETQYF. DNA of the CDR3: TGTGCCACCAGTGATACAACCGGGACACTGTACCAAGAGACCCAGTACTTC.

The rearrangement uses TRBV7-9 and TRBJ1-1; no definite D call. Germline V gives CDR1 SEHNR, CDR2 FQNEAQ (reference sequence). V lost 5 bases and J lost 6, with 7 bases in between. The CDR3 runs to 11 residues. The CDR3 protein is CASSESAEAFF. In DNA form, the CDR3 reads TGTGCCAGCAGCGAGTCAGCTGAAGCTTTCTTT.

This clonotype was picked up a small number of times. Compared with germline, one end of the junction differs, possibly owing to a read error. V and J are TRBV24-1 and TRBJ2-7; no reliable D call. The CDR3 runs 11 residues. Germline V gives CDR1 KGHDR, CDR2 SFDVKD. Here the CDR3 reads CATSDLSSWDF. CDR3 DNA: TGTGCCACCAGTGACCTTAGTAGTTGGGACTTC.

This sequence joins TRBV24-1 and TRBJ2-2; D is possibly TRBD2 (5 bases). This CDR3 is built from 20 residues. Trimming stripped 6 bases from V and 2 bases from J, with 27 bases between. CDR1 KGHDR and CDR2 SFDVKD come from the germline V gene. Here the CDR3 reads CATSRRGATAPGTNTGELFF. The CDR3 nucleotides read TGTGCCACCAGTCGGAGAGGTGCGACCGCGCCGGGAACCAACACCGGGGAGCTGTTTTTT.

This clonotype was seen a handful of times. This chain links TRBV30 with TRBJ2-7, with unresolved D. The germline V and J ends were trimmed by 1 base and 6 bases, with 7 bases remaining between them. Germline V gene sequence: CDR1 GTSNPN, CDR2 SVGIG (reference sequence). This CDR3 comprises 11 residues. The CDR3 sequence: CAWSEGFEQYF. CDR3 in DNA: TGTGCCTGGAGTGAAGGGTTCGAGCAGTACTTC.

The J gene is TRBJ1-1, the V gene TRBV6-5; maybe TRBD1 (6 bases). The germline CDR1 and CDR2 sequences are MNHEY and SVGAGI. V was trimmed by 4 bases and J by 1 base, leaving 16 bases between them. The CDR3 is made up of 16 amino acids. The CDR3 DNA follows: TGTGCCAGCAGTTTCAATTGGAGGGGGACGAACACTGAAGCTTTCTTT. Translation: CASSFNWRGTNTEAFF.

This clonotype has more than one count but fewer than ten. V usage is TRBV20-1 and J usage is TRBJ2-7; D is unresolved. In germline, CDR1 is DFQATT, CDR2 SNEGSKA (reference sequence). Deletions cut 5 bases from V and 0 bases from J, with 11 bases between. The CDR3 has 13 amino acids. The CDR3 DNA is TGCAGTGCTCGGAAGGAGAACTCCTACGAGCAGTACTTC. It yields the protein CSARKENSYEQYF.

The chain has TRBV18 and TRBJ2-5, with a tentative D call TRBD1 (5 bases). Deletions cut 2 bases from V and 2 bases from J, with 9 bases between. Looked up from germline, CDR1 is KGHSH and CDR2 is LQKENI. This CDR3 has 14 residues. CDR3 in DNA: TGTGCCAGCTCACCATCGCGGACACAAGAGACCCAGTACTTC. Amino acid sequence: CASSPSRTQETQYF.